One sample yielded the 23 T cell receptor beta chains listed below, sequenced in a study of T cells in Graves' hyperthyroidism and ophthalmopathy. It was RNA transcripts that yielded the amplified TCR beta CDR3 regions. The study used the HTBI primer set for a first-round RT-PCR of the TCR CDR3. TCRdb reprocessed the multiplex PCR reads via MiXCR and lists one record per CDR3 protein. The data hold hundreds of thousands of distinct CDR3 sequences, with 15% to 20% observed a single time. The sample consisted of blood. These receptors all stem from a woman younger than 30 with Graves' hyperthyroidism.

This clonotype came up many times. This chain joins TRBV27 and TRBJ1-2, with D maybe TRBD1 (5 bases). V was pared by 4 bases and J by 6 bases, with 18 bases between. This CDR3 contains 15 residues. Germline CDR1 and CDR2: MNHEY and SMNVEV (reference sequence). CDR3 in amino acids: CASSSYPWQGNGYTF. CDR3 DNA sequence: TGTGCCAGCAGTTCCTACCCGTGGCAGGGAAATGGCTACACCTTC.

This clonotype was detected many times. The rearrangement links TRBV5-1 to TRBJ2-7; D not resolved. The ends were cut back, 1 base at V and 5 bases at J, with 4 bases in the middle. Germline V lookup: CDR1 SGHRS, CDR2 YFSETQ. The length of the CDR3 is 11 residues. The DNA for the CDR3 is TGCGCCAGCAGCTTGAATAACGAGCAGTACTTC. It codes for CASSLNNEQYF.

The V call is TRBV9, the J call TRBJ1-2, with 11 bases aligning to TRBD1. V was pared by 6 bases and J by 8 bases, with 6 bases of the junction left unmatched. CDR3 size: 13 residues. Germline CDR1 reads SGDLS; CDR2 reads YYNGEE. The CDR3 nucleotides are TGTGCCAGCACCGTGGGACAGGGGGACGGCTACACCTTC. It yields the protein CASTVGQGDGYTF.

This clonotype was seen many times. The V gene is TRBV6-2 or TRBV6-3, the J gene TRBJ1-2; D is unclear. The CDR3 totals 14 residues. V was pared by 6 bases and J by 4 bases, with 15 bases between. Germline V CDR1 and CDR2: MNHEY, SVGEGT. CDR3 sequence reads: CASSLGGLPYGYTF. The DNA for the CDR3 is TGTGCCAGCAGCCTCGGCGGATTACCCTATGGCTACACCTTC.

The chain combines TRBV28 with TRBJ1-5; D might be TRBD1 (6 bases). The length of the CDR3 is 16 residues. From germline, CDR1 is MDHEN and CDR2 SYDVKM. V was trimmed by 8 bases and J by 2 bases, leaving 19 bases between them. Written as DNA, the CDR3 is TGTGCCAGCCGCAAGGGGGGGAATTTTGGCAATCAGCCCCAGCATTTT. The encoded protein is CASRKGGNFGNQPQHF.

This clonotype was counted ten times or more. The V gene is TRBV5-1, the J gene TRBJ1-1; TRBD1 matches 12 bases. The CDR3 is 15 amino acids. Germline loops: CDR1 SGHRS, CDR2 YFSETQ. After removal of 4 bases from V and 8 bases from J, the junction contained 9 bases not matched to a gene. The CDR3 DNA is TGCGCCAGCAGCATCTCCGGGACAGGGGGCTGGGAAGCTTTCTTT. Protein product: CASSISGTGGWEAFF.

The table lists this clonotype with many counts. V gene TRBV7-6 combines with J gene TRBJ2-2, with D perhaps matching TRBD2 (5 bases). V was cut by 6 bases and J by 6 bases, with 8 bases left in between. This CDR3 region has 12 residues. CDR1 is SGHVS, CDR2 FNYEAQ, per germline. The CDR3 DNA is TGTGCCAGCAGTATGGGAGCCGGGGAGCTGTTTTTT. Its protein product is CASSMGAGELFF.

This clonotype has ten or more counts. CDR3 in DNA: TGCAGCGTGGACAGGGACGGCTATGGCTACACCTTC. Protein: CSVDRDGYGYTF. The genes are TRBV29-1 and TRBJ1-2, with 8 bases matching TRBD1. Trimming took 6 bases from V and 4 from J; bases not matched to a gene: 4. The CDR3 runs to 12 residues. In germline, CDR1 is SQVTM, CDR2 ANQGSEA.

This chain links TRBV5-1 with TRBJ2-4; 10 nucleotides match TRBD2. Germline CDR1 SGHRS, CDR2 YFSETQ. The CDR3 has 15 residues. J lost 9 bases, V lost 1 base, and 7 bases had no gene match. CDR3 nucleotide sequence: TGCGCCAGCAGCTTGCGTCTAGCGGGGGACGGCATTCAGTACTTC. Its protein product is CASSLRLAGDGIQYF.

This clonotype occurred many times. The chain combines TRBV3-1 with TRBJ2-7; the match to TRBD1 covers 7 bases. CDR3 length: 13 residues. The V gene end was trimmed by 3 bases and the J gene end by 9 bases; junction bases not matched to a gene: 8. Germline CDR1 is LGHDT and CDR2 is YNNKEL (reference sequence). CDR3 protein: CASSQLQGHSQYF. DNA for the CDR3: TGTGCCAGCAGCCAGTTACAGGGGCACTCGCAGTACTTC.

This clonotype was detected many times. The chain couples TRBV5-1 to TRBJ1-1; D unclear. The CDR3 is 13 amino acids. V gave up 0 bases and J gave up 7 bases, with 10 bases separating them. Per germline, CDR1 SGHRS and CDR2 YFSETQ. The DNA of the CDR3 is TGCGCCAGCAGCTTGGTACCCCAGAATGAAGCTTTCTTT. It codes for CASSLVPQNEAFF.

This clonotype has only a few counts. The chain carries TRBV12-3 or TRBV12-4 and TRBJ2-2; D is perhaps TRBD1 (6 bases). V was shortened by 7 bases and J by 0 bases, with 12 bases between the two germline ends. The CDR3 has 15 amino acids. The CDR3 protein is CASKTGNANTGELFF. Written as DNA, the CDR3 is TGTGCCAGCAAAACAGGGAATGCGAACACCGGGGAGCTGTTTTTT.

V is TRBV5-1 and J is TRBJ1-1, with D unclear. The CDR3 runs to 13 residues. The V gene's germline CDR1 is SGHRS and CDR2 YFSETQ. Trimming took 5 bases from V and 1 from J, leaving 9 bases between them. The CDR3: CASRSDGNTEAFF. The CDR3 coding sequence is TGCGCCAGCAGATCGGACGGGAACACTGAAGCTTTCTTT.

V usage is TRBV13 and J usage is TRBJ1-1; the D is unclear. Trimming took off 7 bases at V and 7 bases at J, with 13 bases between the two ends. The CDR3 has 12 residues. Germline CDR1 PRHDT, CDR2 FYEKMQ (reference sequence). The CDR3 is CASNLRGLEAFF. For the CDR3, the DNA is TGTGCCAGCAACCTCCGGGGTCTTGAAGCTTTCTTT.

The CDR3 sequence is CASSEPSGTGELFF. In nucleotides, the CDR3 is TGTGCCAGCAGTGAACCTAGCGGGACCGGGGAGCTGTTTTTT. The rearrangement uses TRBV6-1 and TRBJ2-2, with 8 bases lining up with TRBD2. Germline loops: CDR1 MNHNS, CDR2 SASEGT. This CDR3 region has 14 residues. Trimming at V came to 2 bases and at J to 5 bases, leaving 1 base not matched to a gene.

The chain uses TRBV4-1 and TRBJ1-1; D gene uncertain. The V and J ends lost 4 bases and 7 bases respectively, with 22 bases between them. Germline CDR1 and CDR2: MGHRA and YSYEKL. This CDR3 is built from 16 residues. CDR3 amino acids: CASSRTLYRLSSEAFF. Here the CDR3 DNA reads TGCGCCAGCAGCCGAACCCTGTATCGGTTGTCAAGTGAAGCTTTCTTT.

Ten or more counts support this clonotype. The V gene is TRBV18, the J gene TRBJ1-1; TRBD1 aligns across 9 bases. From germline, CDR1 is KGHSH and CDR2 LQKENI. The CDR3 covers 12 residues. After removal of 5 bases from V and 11 bases from J, the junction contained 6 bases not matched to a gene. Here the CDR3 DNA reads TGTGCCAGCTCAGACCGGGACAGGGCTGCTTTCTTT. Protein product: CASSDRDRAAFF.

The chain carries TRBV7-9 and TRBJ1-5; tentative D call: TRBD1 (5 bases). Germline V CDR1 and CDR2: SEHNR, FQNEAQ (reference sequence). The V end was cut by 5 bases, the J end by 7 bases, with 12 bases between. The CDR3 loop spans 13 amino acids. In DNA form, the CDR3 reads TGTGCCAGCAGCGGGGGGGAGTTCCAGCCCCAGCATTTT. As protein: CASSGGEFQPQHF.

The CDR3 here is CASSYSTAASYEQYF. The CDR3 DNA reads as TGTGCCAGCAGTTACTCTACAGCCGCATCTTACGAGCAGTACTTC. The chain links TRBV6-5 to TRBJ2-7, with D unresolved. This CDR3 region has 15 residues. V shed 0 bases and J shed 4 bases, with 13 bases lying between them. Germline V CDR1 and CDR2: MNHEY, SVGAGI.

This clonotype has more than one count but fewer than ten. The rearrangement links TRBV12-3 or TRBV12-4 to TRBJ2-4; weak D call: TRBD2 (5 bases). The CDR3 loop spans 16 amino acids. V was shortened by 5 bases and J by 0 bases, with 14 bases between the two germline ends. CDR3 coding DNA: TGTGCCAGCAGTAGGAGAGGGCCCCTAGCCAAAAACATTCAGTACTTC. Its translation: CASSRRGPLAKNIQYF.

Regarding this clonotype: A much larger clone lies a single base off, so this may be a read error. This chain uses TRBV20-1 with TRBJ2-7; weak D call: TRBD2 (5 bases). V was shortened by 5 bases and J by 6 bases, with 20 bases between the two germline ends. The CDR3 is 14 amino acids. CDR1 is DFQATT and CDR2 is SNEGSKA in the germline V gene (reference sequence). The DNA for the CDR3 is TGCAGTGCTTCTAGTAAGGGTAGCGCGGGCGAGCAGTACGTC. This gives the protein CSASSKGSAGEQYV.

This chain links TRBV7-9 with TRBJ2-7, with unresolved D. Per germline, CDR1 SEHNR and CDR2 FQNEAQ (reference sequence). There are 13 residues in the CDR3. Deletions cut 2 bases from V and 3 bases from J, with 8 bases between. In nucleotides, the CDR3 is TGTGCCAGCAGCTTACGATTGAGCTACGAGCAGTACTTC. This codes for CASSLRLSYEQYF.

This clonotype was counted many times. The chain couples TRBV10-1 to TRBJ2-2; 7 bases fit TRBD1. CDR1 WNHNN and CDR2 SYGVQD come from the germline V gene (reference sequence). This CDR3 region has 19 residues. V lost 0 bases to trimming and J lost 2 bases; unmatched junction nucleotides: 12. CDR3 bases: TGCGCCAGCAGTGAGTCAAATCTACGGGACAGTAGTAACACCGGGGAGCTGTTTTTT. Residues: CASSESNLRDSSNTGELFF.